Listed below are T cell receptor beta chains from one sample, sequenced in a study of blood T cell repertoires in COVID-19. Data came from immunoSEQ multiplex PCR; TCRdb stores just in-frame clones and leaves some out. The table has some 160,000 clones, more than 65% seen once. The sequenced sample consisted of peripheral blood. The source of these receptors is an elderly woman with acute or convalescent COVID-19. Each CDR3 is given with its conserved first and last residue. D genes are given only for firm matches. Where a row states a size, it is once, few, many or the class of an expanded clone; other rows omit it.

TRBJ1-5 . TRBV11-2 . TGTGCCAGCAGCTTAGATCTGGGGGGTAGCAATCAGCCCCAGCATTTT CASSLDLGGSNQPQHF
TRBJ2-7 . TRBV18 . TGTGCCAGCTCATCAGAAACCTACGAGCAGTACTTC CASSSETYEQYF
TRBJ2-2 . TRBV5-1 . TGCGCCAGCAGCTTGGAAGCCAGGCGAACCGGGGAGCTGTTTTTT CASSLEARRTGELFF
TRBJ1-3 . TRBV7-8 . TGTGCCAGCAGCCCCGCCGGGGACACCATATATTTT CASSPAGDTIYF
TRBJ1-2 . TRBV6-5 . TGTGCCAGCAGGCAGCCAGGCAACTATGGCTACACCTTC CASRQPGNYGYTF
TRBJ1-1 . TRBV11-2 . TGTGCCAGCAGCATTACAATGAACACTGAAGCTTTCTTT CASSITMNTEAFF
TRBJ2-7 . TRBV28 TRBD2 TGTGCCAGCAGTTTAGGGACTGTCCTCGGACTAGCGGGAGGGCCTCAATCCTACGAGCAGTACTTC CASSLGTVLGLAGGPQSYEQYF
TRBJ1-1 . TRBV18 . TGTGCCAGCTCCCGTTTGGAGGCGGACGCTGAAGCTTTCTTT CASSRLEADAEAFF
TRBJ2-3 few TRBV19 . TGTGCCAGTACCCTCGGTCGGGGGTCCGCAGATACGCAGTATTTT CASTLGRGSADTQYF
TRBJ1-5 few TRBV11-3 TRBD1 TGTGCCAGCAGCCCACCGGGACAGGTGCCGAATAGCAATCAGCCCCAGCATTTT CASSPPGQVPNSNQPQHF
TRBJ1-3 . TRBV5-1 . TGCGCCAGCAGCTTATATGGGGACATGATTTCTGGAAACACCATATATTTT CASSLYGDMISGNTIYF
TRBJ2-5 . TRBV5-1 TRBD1 TGCGCCAGCAGCCCCGCGACAGGGGGCTCGGAGACCCAGTACTTC CASSPATGGSETQYF
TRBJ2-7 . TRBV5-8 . TGTGCCAGCAGCCGAGGCGCTGGCATTTCCTACGAGCAGTACTTC CASSRGAGISYEQYF
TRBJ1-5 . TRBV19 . TGTGCCAGTAGTATAGGGGGCAGGAGGCCCCAGCATTTT CASSIGGRRPQHF
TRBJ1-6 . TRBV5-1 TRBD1 TGCGCCAGCAGCATCGTTCCGTGGGACAGAGTAAATTCACCCCTCCACTTT CASSIVPWDRVNSPLHF
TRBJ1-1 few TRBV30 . TGTGCCTGGACCCTCGACAGCTTGAACACTGAAGCTTTCTTT CAWTLDSLNTEAFF
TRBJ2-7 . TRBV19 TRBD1 TGTGCCAGTACCCACGCCGGGACAGCTGGCGAGCAGTACTTC CASTHAGTAGEQYF
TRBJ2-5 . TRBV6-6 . TGTGCCAGCAGTTATCGTGGGGGGGCTGGAGAGACCCAGTACTTC CASSYRGGAGETQYF
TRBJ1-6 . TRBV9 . TGTGCCAGCAGCGTAGTGGGGACACCATTATCACCCCTCCACTTT CASSVVGTPLSPLHF
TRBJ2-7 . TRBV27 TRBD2 TGTGCCAGCAGTCCCGGGACTAGCGGAAGGGAGCAGTACTTC CASSPGTSGREQYF
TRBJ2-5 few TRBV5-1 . TGCGCCAGCAGCCCTACTAAAGGCCAAGAGACCCAGTACTTC CASSPTKGQETQYF
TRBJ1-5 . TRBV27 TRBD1 TGTGCCAGCAGTGGGCGACACAGGGGGTTGCCCCAGCATTTT CASSGRHRGLPQHF
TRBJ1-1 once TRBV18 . TGTGCCAGCTCACCGGCGGGGGGCAACACTGAAGCTTTCTTT CASSPAGGNTEAFF
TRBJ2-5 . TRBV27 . TGTGCCAGCAGGCAGGGGACACGGGAGACCCAGTACTTC CASRQGTRETQYF
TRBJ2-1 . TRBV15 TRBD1 TGTGCCACCAGCATCGACAGGGTCAATGAGCAGTTCTTC CATSIDRVNEQFF
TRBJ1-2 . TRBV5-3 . TGTGCCAGAAGCCCCCGGGGATTTAACTATGGCTACACCTTC CARSPRGFNYGYTF
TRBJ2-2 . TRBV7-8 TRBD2 TGTGCCAGCAGCTCCCGTCAGGCGGGAGGCCCGAACACCGGGGAGCTGTTTTTT CASSSRQAGGPNTGELFF
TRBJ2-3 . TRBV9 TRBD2 TGTGCCAGCAGCGTAAGTGGAAGGGCTAGCGGAGGCGATACGCAGTATTTT CASSVSGRASGGDTQYF
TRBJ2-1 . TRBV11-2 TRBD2 TGTGCCAGCAGCTTAGATTCTCGGACTAGCGGGAGCAATGAGCAGTTCTTC CASSLDSRTSGSNEQFF
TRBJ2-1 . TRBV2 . TGTGCCAGCGAAAGGGGAGGCACCTACAATGAGCAGTTCTTC CASERGGTYNEQFF
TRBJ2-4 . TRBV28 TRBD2 TGTGCCAGCAGTTTACAAGCGGGGGGCCTCAAAAACATTCAGTACTTC CASSLQAGGLKNIQYF
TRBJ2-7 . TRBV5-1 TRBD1 TGCGCCAGCAGCCCGGACAGGGGGCGGAACGAGCAGTACTTC CASSPDRGRNEQYF
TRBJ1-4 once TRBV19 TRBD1 TGTGCCAGTAGTGGACAGGGCACTAATGAAAAACTGTTTTTT CASSGQGTNEKLFF